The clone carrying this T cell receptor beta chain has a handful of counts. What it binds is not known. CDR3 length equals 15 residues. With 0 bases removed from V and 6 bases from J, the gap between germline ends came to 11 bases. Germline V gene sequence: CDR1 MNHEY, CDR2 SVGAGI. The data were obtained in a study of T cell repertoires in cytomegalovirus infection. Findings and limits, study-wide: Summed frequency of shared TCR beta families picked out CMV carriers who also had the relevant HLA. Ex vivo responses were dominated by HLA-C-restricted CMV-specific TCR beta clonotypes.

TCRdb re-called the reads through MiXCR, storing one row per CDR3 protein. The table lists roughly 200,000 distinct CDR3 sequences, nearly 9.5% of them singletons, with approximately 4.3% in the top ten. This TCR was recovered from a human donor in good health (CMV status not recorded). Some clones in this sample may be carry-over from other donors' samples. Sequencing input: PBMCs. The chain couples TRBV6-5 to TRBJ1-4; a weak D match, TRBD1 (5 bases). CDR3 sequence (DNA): TGTGCCAGCAGTTACTCGGCGGGACTTGATGAAAAACTGTTTTTT. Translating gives CASSYSAGLDEKLFF.